The clone carrying this TCR beta chain was observed a single time. The data were taken from a study of graft-versus-host responses after intestinal transplantation. At the level of the study: Each of the recipients got a multivisceral, liver-intestinal, or isolated intestinal transplant. General study results and limits: GvH clones surfaced in recipient marrow, some emerging earlier in ileum or blood.

Germline CDR1 SNHLY, CDR2 FYNNEI. Trimming at V came to 11 bases and at J to 4 bases, leaving 7 bases not matched to a gene. The CDR3 extends over 13 amino acids. Sequenced by immunoSEQ multiplex PCR; TCRdb stores in-frame clones only, minus some. The repertoire has nearly 25,000 clones, over 35% of them found once; the top ten carry around 0.66%. The sequence came from a human patient who received an intestinal transplant. This chain links TRBV2 with TRBJ2-2, with TRBD1 matching over 7 bases. The sequencing used alloreactive CD4+ T cells from a mixed lymphocyte reaction culture, collected before intestinal transplant. The subset denotes: CFSE-low proliferating T cells sorted from roughly six-day pre-transplant mixed lymphocyte reaction (GvH or HvG direction). The CDR3: CASRDRSTGELFF. The CDR3 region has the DNA TGTGCCTCCCGGGACAGATCCACCGGGGAGCTGTTTTTT. Using reference TRBV2 and TRBJ2-2 for the parts outside the CDR3, the full variable domain is EPEVTQTPSHQVTQMGQEVILRCVPISNHLYFYWYRQILGQKVEFLVSFYNNEISEKSEIFDDQFSVERPDGSNFTLKIRSTKLEDSAMYFCASRDRSTGELFFGEGSRLTVL.